This T cell receptor (beta chain) comes out of a study of shared clonotypes between healthy human individuals. Profiling relied on immunoSEQ multiplex PCR, and the TCRdb table lists in-frame clones only, not all of them. The repertoire has about 380,000 clones, approximately 96% of them found once; the top ten carry about 0.34%. The ends were cut back, 5 bases at V and 0 bases at J, with 10 bases in the middle. The germline gives CDR1 SQVTM, CDR2 ANQGSEA. The CDR3 runs to 14 residues. The rearrangement links TRBV29-1 to TRBJ2-2; maybe TRBD1 (6 bases). The sequencing sample was made of memory CD8+ T cells sorted from blood. Subset specified: CD45RO+ cells pooled with CCR7-negative TemRA cells. The source is a man aged 30 to 45 in good health. The CDR3 here is CSVSQGSNTGELFF. In nucleotides, the CDR3 is TGCAGCGTTTCGCAGGGGTCGAACACCGGGGAGCTGTTTTTT.